This T cell receptor beta chain was captured by sequencing in a study of regulatory T cells in long-lasting Graves disease. Points from the study as a whole: Since the sample size was small, accuracy may have been reduced.

The sample's time point: newly diagnosed GD, antithyroid drugs for less than 3 months. With RNA extracted from PBMCs as input, the TCR library was made. A volume of around 9.9 milliliters of peripheral blood was collected in EDTA tubes. Arm-PCR with iRepertoire HTBI primers amplified the CDR3 regions for these TCR beta libraries. TCRdb independently ran MiXCR on the multiplex PCR reads; one entry per CDR3 protein. The sample yields hundreds of thousands of distinct CDR3 sequences, about 16% seen once. Per the germline V gene, CDR1 is GTSNPN and CDR2 is SVGIG (reference sequence). V shed 2 bases and J shed 0 bases, with 13 bases lying between them. The CDR3 spans 15 residues. Turning to this clonotype: Its matching antigen is unknown.

These data are also associated with another study on T cells in Graves' hyperthyroidism and ophthalmopathy.

This specimen was peripheral blood mononuclear cells (PBMCs), taken at new diagnosis, from a patient treated with antithyroid drugs. This clonotype was sampled from a man aged 18-30 years with Graves disease. The V and J genes are TRBV30 and TRBJ1-1; tentative D call: TRBD1 (6 bases). The CDR3 region has the DNA TGTGCCTGGAGTACAAGGGGGGGGGTGAACACTGAAGCTTTCTTT. Protein sequence: CAWSTRGGVNTEAFF.